The 15 T cell receptor beta chains given below trace back to one sample, sequenced in a study of beta chain features in type 1 diabetes. Their cognate antigens are unknown. Isolated RNA was reverse transcribed in full, so expressed TCRB transcripts were sequenced. Here immunoSEQ multiplex PCR was the method, and the copy in TCRdb shows in-frame clones only, minus some. The table lists 350,000 to 400,000 clones, 10% to 15% of them singletons. The study, taken as a whole, reports: Among all four CD4+ subsets, Type 1 diabetes patients had TCRB CDR3s that were moderately but significantly shorter.

What was sequenced was naive CD4+ T cells from blood. The receptors derive from a woman aged 18-29 years with type 1 diabetes.

The CDR3 reads CASSQRTGTSETQYF. The CDR3 DNA reads TGTGCCAGCAGTCAAAGGACAGGCACATCAGAGACCCAGTACTTC. The chain links TRBV25-1 to TRBJ2-5; 7 bases are a match to TRBD1. The V segment lost 5 bases and the J segment 4 bases; nucleotides outside the gene matches: 10. The germline V gene has CDR1 MGHDK and CDR2 SYGVNS. CDR3 length: 15 residues.

The V gene is TRBV7-9, the J gene TRBJ2-2; D remains ambiguous. CDR1 and CDR2 from the germline V gene are SEHNR and FQNEAQ (reference sequence). CDR3 length: 15 residues. Trimming cost V 3 bases and J 4 bases, with 12 bases left between them. The CDR3 nucleotides read TGTGCCAGCAGCTTCCTGGGTAGGAGCACCGGGGAGCTGTTTTTT. Its translation: CASSFLGRSTGELFF.

The chain carries TRBV5-1 and TRBJ2-1; 11 bases are a match to TRBD2. V dropped 7 bases and J dropped 8; count of bases not matched to a gene: 11. CDR3 length: 15 residues. CDR1 is SGHRS and CDR2 is YFSETQ in the germline V gene. CDR3 sequence: CASRTSSGRAYEQFF. Here the CDR3 DNA reads TGCGCCAGCCGAACTAGTAGCGGGAGGGCATATGAGCAGTTCTTC.

This clone was seen only a few times. The chain's CDR3 is CASSLRDRVQHEQFF. CDR3 sequence (DNA): TGTGCCAGCAGCCTCCGGGACAGGGTTCAACATGAGCAGTTCTTC. The chain combines TRBV7-8 with TRBJ2-1, with 9 bases lining up with TRBD1. Germline loops: CDR1 SGHVS, CDR2 FQNEAQ. The ends lost 5 bases at V and 8 bases at J; junction bases unmatched: 10. The CDR3 is 15 amino acids.

The rearrangement joins TRBV29-1 to TRBJ1-1, with a possible D match to TRBD1 (6 bases). V lost 4 bases and J 1 base, leaving 13 bases between the germline ends. From germline, CDR1 is SQVTM and CDR2 ANQGSEA. The CDR3 length is 14 residues. This chain's CDR3 is CSVVFGQTNTEAFF. The DNA for the CDR3 is TGCAGCGTTGTATTCGGACAGACGAACACTGAAGCTTTCTTT.

The CDR3 spells CASSRGLAASPNNEQFF. The CDR3 region has the DNA TGTGCCAGCAGCAGAGGTCTTGCAGCTAGCCCTAACAATGAGCAGTTCTTC. The chain has TRBV7-9 and TRBJ2-1, with D perhaps matching TRBD2 (5 bases). The CDR3 is 17 residues long. Germline assignment: CDR1 SEHNR and CDR2 FQNEAQ (reference sequence). V lost 5 bases, J lost 5 bases, and 22 bases lay in between. The complete variable domain, with remaining parts taken from reference TRBV7-9 and TRBJ2-1, reads DTGVSQNPRHKITKRGQNVTFRCDPISEHNRLYWYRQTLGQGPEFLTYFQNEAQLEKSRLLSDRFSAERPKGSFSTLEIQRTEQGDSAMYLCASSRGLAASPNNEQFFGPGTRLTVL.

This clone was seen more than once but under ten times. V gene TRBV5-4 combines with J gene TRBJ1-1, with 7 nucleotides matching TRBD1. J gave up 5 bases and V 5 bases, and 9 bases lay outside the gene matches. This CDR3 region has 14 residues. CDR1 is SGHNT, CDR2 YYREEE, per germline (reference sequence). CDR3 protein: CASRLGGAGTEAFF. CDR3 nucleotides: TGTGCCAGCAGGTTAGGGGGCGCGGGGACTGAAGCTTTCTTT.

This chain links TRBV19 with TRBJ2-1, with D tentatively TRBD2 (6 bases). The CDR3 totals 15 residues. Germline values: CDR1 LNHDA, CDR2 SQIVND (reference sequence). The germline V and J ends were trimmed by 4 bases and 3 bases, with 13 bases remaining between them. In nucleotides, the CDR3 is TGTGCCAGTAGTAGCCGACTAGACCTCTACAATGAGCAGTTCTTC. It translates to CASSSRLDLYNEQFF.

This clone was counted between two and nine times. The V gene is TRBV29-1, the J gene TRBJ2-5; perhaps TRBD1 as D (5 bases). This CDR3 has 12 amino acids. Germline-derived CDR1 and CDR2 are SQVTM and ANQGSEA. Trimming shortened V by 7 bases and J by 1 base, and 10 bases separated the two germline ends. The DNA for the CDR3 is TGCAGCGGAGGACAATTCCAAGAGACCCAGTACTTC. Translated, it gives CSGGQFQETQYF.

This clone was observed a handful of times. The CDR3 sequence is CASSEGTGTNEKLFF. Here the CDR3 DNA reads TGTGCCAGCAGCGAGGGGACAGGTACTAATGAAAAACTGTTTTTT. V is TRBV7-2 and J is TRBJ1-4, with 8 bases aligning to TRBD1. Trimming removed 5 bases from V and 2 bases from J; junction bases left unmatched: 4. Germline values: CDR1 SGHTA, CDR2 FQGNSA. The CDR3 extends over 15 amino acids.

This clone has only a few counts. J is TRBJ2-3 and V is TRBV5-1, with D possibly matching TRBD2 (5 bases). The germline V gene has CDR1 SGHRS and CDR2 YFSETQ. This CDR3 has 14 amino acids. The ends were cut back, 0 bases at V and 6 bases at J, with 11 bases in the middle. The CDR3 DNA follows: TGCGCCAGCAGCTTGGAGGGAGACTGGGATACGCAGTATTTT. Translating it yields CASSLEGDWDTQYF.

V and J are TRBV21-1 and TRBJ2-7; the table gives TRBD1 as D, unverified against the DNA. TRBV21-1 is annotated as a pseudogene. This CDR3 region has 13 residues. The CDR3, as DNA: TGTGCCAGCAGCAGGCAGGACAGCGACGAGCAGTACTTC. Residues: CASSRQDSDEQYF.

This chain joins TRBV15 and TRBJ1-4; D is undetermined. V lost 4 bases and J lost 8, with 23 bases in between. This CDR3 region has 17 residues. In germline, CDR1 is LNHNV, CDR2 YYDKDF (reference sequence). This CDR3 is CATSILRSLTTREKLFF. The CDR3 region has the DNA TGTGCCACCAGCATTCTTCGGTCCCTCACGACACGCGAAAAACTGTTTTTT.

This chain links TRBV5-1 with TRBJ1-1; TRBD1 matches at 7 bases. CDR3 length: 14 residues. Germline CDR1 SGHRS, CDR2 YFSETQ. Trimming took 6 bases from V and 2 from J; bases not matched to a gene: 7. The CDR3, as DNA: TGCGCCAGCACCAGGGACAGCAGCAACACTGAAGCTTTCTTT. Encoded protein: CASTRDSSNTEAFF.

There are a few counts of this clone. The chain employs TRBV4-1 and TRBJ1-3, with a possible D match to TRBD1 (6 bases). The germline V and J ends were trimmed by 1 base and 6 bases, with 10 bases remaining between them. This CDR3 has 14 amino acids. Germline CDR1 and CDR2: MGHRA and YSYEKL. The CDR3 DNA sequence: TGCGCCAGCAGCCAAGGCAGGGGTGAAAACACCATATATTTT. This codes for CASSQGRGENTIYF.